Presented here are 32 T cell receptor beta chains from one specimen sequenced in a study of blood T cell repertoires in COVID-19. The repertoire was sequenced with immunoSEQ multiplex PCR; TCRdb's copy has only in-frame clones and lacks some. This sample carries 300,000 to 350,000 clones, under 90% of them seen once, and the ten largest clones take roughly a tenth. The specimen was PBMCs or T cells enriched from blood (not recorded which). These receptors originate from a woman in her thirties who had recovered from COVID-19.

This clone has more than one count but fewer than ten. CDR3 DNA sequence: TGTGCCAGCAGCCAACAGGGTCCCACTGAAGCTTTCTTT. As protein: CASSQQGPTEAFF. The V gene is TRBV3-1 (or the pseudogene TRBV3-2), the J gene TRBJ1-1; D may be TRBD1 (5 bases). The germline V and J ends were trimmed by 2 bases and 4 bases, with 8 bases remaining between them. This CDR3 contains 13 residues. Per germline, CDR1 LGHDT and CDR2 YNNKEL (reference sequence).

This clone was counted only a few times. V usage is TRBV6-5 and J usage is TRBJ1-6, with a weak D call TRBD1 (5 bases). This CDR3 spans 15 amino acids. V lost 5 bases to trimming and J lost 7 bases, with 15 bases between them. Per the germline V gene, CDR1 is MNHEY and CDR2 is SVGAGI. The CDR3 coding sequence is TGTGCCAGCAGTCCAGGCGGGGGAGCGAATTCACCCCTCCACTTT. It translates to CASSPGGGANSPLHF.

The chain uses TRBV15 and TRBJ1-5; 9 positions match TRBD1. The V gene end was trimmed by 1 base and the J gene end by 6 bases; junction bases not matched to a gene: 10. The CDR3 runs 17 residues. Germline assignment: CDR1 LNHNV and CDR2 YYDKDF (reference sequence). The CDR3 region has the DNA TGTGCCACCAGCAGAGTAGTCGACAGGGGGTTTGGTCAGCCCCAGCATTTT. It is translated as CATSRVVDRGFGQPQHF.

For the CDR3, the DNA is TGTGCCAGTAGCAATTTAGGGGACAGGACGAATGGGGAAAAACTGTTTTTT. It encodes CASSNLGDRTNGEKLFF. The V gene is TRBV19, the J gene TRBJ1-4, with 8 nucleotides matching TRBD1. Germline assignment: CDR1 LNHDA and CDR2 SQIVND (reference sequence). V lost 6 bases, J lost 8 bases, and 17 bases stayed unmatched. This CDR3 is built from 17 residues.

The rearrangement links TRBV10-3 to TRBJ1-5, with a possible D match to TRBD1 (5 bases). V dropped 2 bases and J dropped 0 bases, with 5 bases sitting between them. Per the germline V gene, CDR1 is ENHRY and CDR2 is SYGVKD. This CDR3 has 14 amino acids. CDR3 in amino acids: CAISEDSSNQPQHF. CDR3 sequence (DNA): TGTGCCATCAGTGAGGACAGTAGCAATCAGCCCCAGCATTTT.

This chain uses TRBV15 with TRBJ2-7; D might be TRBD2 (6 bases). Between the trimmed V and J ends, which lost 2 bases and 5 bases, there was a span of 13 bases. Germline V gene data show CDR1 as LNHNV and CDR2 as YYDKDF (reference sequence). The CDR3 loop spans 14 amino acids. CDR3 protein: CATSRPRRGHEQYF. In DNA form, the CDR3 reads TGTGCCACCAGCAGACCTCGGAGGGGCCACGAGCAGTACTTC. The full variable domain, completed using reference TRBV15 and TRBJ2-7, is DAMVIQNPRYQVTQFGKPVTLSCSQTLNHNVMYWYQQKSSQAPKLLFHYYDKDFNNEADTPDNFQSRRPNTSFCFLDIRSPGLGDTAMYLCATSRPRRGHEQYFGPGTRLTVT.

The chain uses TRBV28 and TRBJ1-1, with a weak D call TRBD1 (5 bases). The CDR3 contains 12 residues. Germline CDR1 reads MDHEN; CDR2 reads SYDVKM. The V gene lost 2 bases and the J gene lost 8 bases, with 9 bases spanning the gap. The CDR3 DNA is TGTGCCAGCAGTTTAATGGGGGGGGAAGCTTTCTTT. Residues: CASSLMGGEAFF.

This chain uses TRBV18 with TRBJ1-4; D may be TRBD1 (6 bases). V was pared by 6 bases and J by 4 bases, with 18 bases between. In germline, CDR1 is KGHSH, CDR2 LQKENI. The CDR3 loop spans 16 amino acids. CDR3 coding DNA: TGTGCCAGCTCGCCCCAAACCGGACAGAATAATGAAAAACTGTTTTTT. This codes for CASSPQTGQNNEKLFF.

V and J are TRBV28 and TRBJ1-5; tentatively, D is TRBD1 (5 bases). CDR1 and CDR2 (germline): MDHEN, SYDVKM. The length of the CDR3 is 15 residues. V shed 3 bases and J shed 5 bases, with 14 bases lying between them. In nucleotides, the CDR3 is TGTGCCAGCAGTTTCGTAGGGAGGGGCGATCAGCCCCAGCATTTT. As protein: CASSFVGRGDQPQHF.

This clone was found a few times. The V gene is TRBV5-1, the J gene TRBJ1-1, with 12 bases lining up with TRBD1. This CDR3 region has 18 residues. V lost 4 bases and J lost 1; bases outside the gene matches: 11. CDR1 SGHRS and CDR2 YFSETQ come from the germline V gene. The CDR3 spells CASSRGQGAVSGNTEAFF. The DNA for the CDR3 is TGCGCCAGCAGCCGGGGACAGGGGGCCGTTTCGGGGAACACTGAAGCTTTCTTT.

This CDR3 is CASSQQTGIIYNSPLHF. The CDR3, as DNA: TGCGCCAGCAGCCAGCAGACGGGAATTATCTATAATTCACCCCTCCACTTT. The chain carries TRBV4-1 and TRBJ1-6, with no clear D. Germline V lookup: CDR1 MGHRA, CDR2 YSYEKL. This CDR3 has 17 amino acids. V was pared by 3 bases and J by 3 bases, with 15 bases between.

This sequence joins TRBV3-1 (or the pseudogene TRBV3-2) and TRBJ2-1, with 11 bases fitting TRBD2. The CDR3 covers 17 residues. The J segment lost 4 bases and the V segment lost 0 bases, leaving 5 bases of the junction unmatched. The germline gives CDR1 LGHDT, CDR2 YNNKEL (reference sequence). For the CDR3, the DNA is TGTGCCAGCAGCCAAGAGCTAGCGGGAGGTATATACAATGAGCAGTTCTTC. Residues: CASSQELAGGIYNEQFF.

Note on this clone: The same CDR3 also results from other DNA sequences found in this sample. This chain connects TRBV19 to TRBJ2-2; D might be TRBD2 (5 bases). This CDR3 spans 14 amino acids. Germline CDR1 is LNHDA and CDR2 is SQIVND (reference sequence). The ends were cut back, 6 bases at V and 6 bases at J, with 14 bases in the middle. CDR3 amino acids: CASRSTGIAGELFF. The CDR3 coding sequence is TGTGCCAGTAGATCGACGGGGATAGCCGGGGAGCTGTTTTTT.

The chain carries TRBV7-6 and TRBJ2-1, with D unresolved. CDR1 and CDR2 (germline): SGHVS, FNYEAQ. The ends were cut back, 5 bases at V and 8 bases at J, with 10 bases in the middle. The CDR3 consists of 12 residues. Written as DNA, the CDR3 is TGTGCCAGCAGCCGAATAGCCGATGAGCAGTTCTTC. It yields the protein CASSRIADEQFF.

The rearrangement joins TRBV5-1 to TRBJ2-1; 9 nucleotides align to TRBD2. Per the germline V gene, CDR1 is SGHRS and CDR2 is YFSETQ. The CDR3 sequence is 15 residues long. Trimming took 4 bases from V and 5 from J; bases not matched to a gene: 7. The CDR3 bases are TGCGCCAGCAGCCCCGGGACTAGCCTCCACAATGAGCAGTTCTTC. Translation gives CASSPGTSLHNEQFF. Full variable domain (remainder filled in from reference TRBV5-1 and TRBJ2-1): KAGVTQTPRYLIKTRGQQVTLSCSPISGHRSVSWYQQTPGQGLQFLFEYFSETQRNKGNFPGRFSGRQFSNSRSEMNVSTLELGDSALYLCASSPGTSLHNEQFFGPGTRLTVL.

The chain is built from TRBV12-5 and TRBJ2-2, with TRBD2 matching 9 bases. The length of the CDR3 is 16 residues. CDR1 is LGHNT and CDR2 is FRNRAP in the germline V gene. Trimming at V came to 4 bases and at J to 6 bases, leaving 9 bases not matched to a gene. CDR3 loop: CASGSWGLARSGELFF. CDR3 bases: TGTGCTAGTGGTTCTTGGGGACTAGCTCGGTCCGGGGAGCTGTTTTTT.

V and J are TRBV30 and TRBJ2-4, with 7 bases lining up with TRBD1. The V and J ends lost 2 bases and 4 bases, in that order; junction bases with no gene match: 17. Germline V gene lookup returns CDR1 GTSNPN and CDR2 SVGIG (reference sequence). The CDR3 contains 18 residues. CDR3 protein: CAWSKLATGTVAKNIQYF. In nucleotides, the CDR3 is TGTGCCTGGAGTAAGCTGGCGACGGGGACAGTTGCGAAAAACATTCAGTACTTC.

CDR3 residues: CASSSDSPGYTF. Written as DNA, the CDR3 is TGTGCCAGCAGCTCTGACAGCCCCGGCTACACCTTC. The J gene is TRBJ1-2, the V gene TRBV12-3 or TRBV12-4, with D possibly TRBD1 on 5 matching bases. This CDR3 is built from 12 residues. V shed 6 bases and J shed 8 bases, with 13 bases lying between them.

The rearrangement joins TRBV5-1 to TRBJ2-1; weak D call: TRBD2 (5 bases). The CDR3 sequence is 14 residues long. The germline V gene has CDR1 SGHRS and CDR2 YFSETQ. V shed 4 bases and J shed 7 bases, with 15 bases lying between them. CDR3 loop: CASSQDSNLNEQFF. In DNA, the CDR3 is TGCGCCAGCAGCCAGGACTCGAACCTTAATGAGCAGTTCTTC.

The V call is TRBV20-1, the J call TRBJ2-7; the match to TRBD1 covers 10 bases. Germline trimming cut 3 bases from V and 1 base from J; bases unmatched to any gene: 9. Germline CDR1 reads DFQATT; CDR2 reads SNEGSKA (reference sequence). The CDR3 runs 16 residues. The CDR3 coding sequence is TGCAGTGCTAGTGACACCGGGACAGGGGATTCCTACGAGCAGTACTTC. It codes for CSASDTGTGDSYEQYF.

The genes are TRBV9 and TRBJ2-1; D is ambiguous. Per the germline V gene, CDR1 is SGDLS and CDR2 is YYNGEE. The CDR3 spans 12 residues. Trimming pared 1 base from V and 6 bases from J, leaving 5 bases between. The CDR3 loop reads CASSVSVNEQFF. The CDR3 DNA follows: TGTGCCAGCAGCGTATCCGTCAATGAGCAGTTCTTC.

The chain joins TRBV4-2 to TRBJ2-5; 10 bases match TRBD2. After removal of 0 bases from V and 5 bases from J, the junction contained 9 bases not matched to a gene. The CDR3 is made up of 17 amino acids. From germline, CDR1 is LGHNA and CDR2 YNFKEQ. CDR3 protein: CASSQDLLAGEVETQYF. As DNA, the CDR3 is TGTGCCAGCAGCCAAGATCTCCTAGCGGGAGAGGTTGAGACCCAGTACTTC.

CDR3 residues: CASSQEEGFNSPLHF. CDR3 sequence (DNA): TGCGCCAGCAGCCAAGAAGAGGGTTTTAATTCACCCCTCCACTTT. The rearrangement uses TRBV4-3 and TRBJ1-6, with D hard to call. This CDR3 region has 15 residues. V was pared by 0 bases and J by 6 bases, with 9 bases between. Germline V lookup: CDR1 LGHNA, CDR2 YSLEER.

The rearrangement links TRBV7-9 to TRBJ1-3; D uncertain. The CDR3 loop spans 15 amino acids. With 2 bases removed from V and 0 bases from J, the gap between germline ends came to 8 bases. CDR1 SEHNR and CDR2 FQNEAQ come from the germline V gene (reference sequence). CDR3 sequence reads: CASSLFQASGNTIYF. Written as DNA, the CDR3 is TGTGCCAGCAGCTTATTCCAAGCCTCTGGAAACACCATATATTTT.

The chain has TRBV19 and TRBJ2-3; tentative D call: TRBD1 (6 bases). CDR3 size: 16 residues. V shed 3 bases and J shed 3 bases, with 16 bases lying between them. Per germline, CDR1 LNHDA and CDR2 SQIVND (reference sequence). In nucleotides, the CDR3 is TGTGCCAGTAGTATTTTTGGTGTCAGGGGTACAGATACGCAGTATTTT. Protein: CASSIFGVRGTDTQYF.

This sequence joins TRBV27 and TRBJ1-2; D is uncertain. The CDR3 sequence is 13 residues long. Trimming cost V 0 bases and J 8 bases, with 10 bases left between them. CDR1 is MNHEY, CDR2 SMNVEV, per germline (reference sequence). In nucleotides, the CDR3 is TGTGCCAGCAGTTTATCCATAGCTAAGGGCTACACCTTC. It is translated as CASSLSIAKGYTF.

The V call is TRBV5-1, the J call TRBJ1-2, with TRBD1 matching 7 bases. The J segment lost 4 bases and the V segment lost 3 bases, leaving 9 bases of the junction unmatched. CDR1 is SGHRS, CDR2 YFSETQ, per germline. This CDR3 is built from 15 residues. The DNA for the CDR3 is TGCGCCAGCAGCTCCTCCGGGACAGTCGCCTATGGCTACACCTTC. This translates into CASSSSGTVAYGYTF.

The chain links TRBV10-1 to TRBJ2-1, with a possible D match to TRBD2 (6 bases). V was trimmed by 0 bases and J by 2 bases, leaving 11 bases between them. Germline CDR1 reads WNHNN; CDR2 reads SYGVQD (reference sequence). The CDR3 is 16 amino acids. The chain's CDR3 is CASSESIAATYNEQFF. The CDR3 region has the DNA TGCGCCAGCAGTGAGTCAATAGCGGCTACCTACAATGAGCAGTTCTTC.

V is TRBV27 and J is TRBJ1-2; perhaps TRBD1 as D (5 bases). CDR1 is MNHEY and CDR2 is SMNVEV in the germline V gene (reference sequence). Trimming removed 6 bases from V and 4 bases from J, with 18 bases in between. The CDR3 is 15 amino acids. CDR3 sequence: CASSKPGSPFYGYTF. In nucleotides, the CDR3 is TGTGCCAGCAGCAAGCCAGGGTCGCCCTTCTATGGCTACACCTTC.

The chain uses TRBV6-2 or TRBV6-3 and TRBJ2-1; 8 nucleotides align to TRBD2. Trimming cost V 2 bases and J 0 bases; bases outside gene matches: 3. The length of the CDR3 is 16 residues. Germline assignment: CDR1 MNHEY and CDR2 SVGEGT. The CDR3 bases are TGTGCCAGCAGTTACCACGGACTAGCCTCCTACAATGAGCAGTTCTTC. Amino acids: CASSYHGLASYNEQFF.

The chain recombines TRBV9 with TRBJ2-1, with D unresolved. The CDR3 runs 13 residues. The germline V gene has CDR1 SGDLS and CDR2 YYNGEE. Trimming pared 2 bases from V and 4 bases from J, leaving 7 bases between. In nucleotides, the CDR3 is TGTGCCAGCAGCGTGGGCCCATACAATGAGCAGTTCTTC. It encodes CASSVGPYNEQFF. The entire variable domain, with the rest obtained from reference TRBV9 and TRBJ2-1, is as follows: DSGVTQTPKHLITATGQRVTLRCSPRSGDLSVYWYQQSLDQGLQFLIQYYNGEERAKGNILERFSAQQFPDLHSELNLSSLELGDSALYFCASSVGPYNEQFFGPGTRLTVL.

The chain combines TRBV10-3 with TRBJ1-1, with D tentatively TRBD1 (5 bases). CDR1 is ENHRY, CDR2 SYGVKD, per germline. This CDR3 region has 13 residues. The ends were cut back, 11 bases at V and 5 bases at J, with 18 bases in the middle. CDR3 in amino acids: CAAKGMGLTEAFF. DNA of the CDR3: TGTGCCGCGAAGGGGATGGGGTTGACTGAAGCTTTCTTT.